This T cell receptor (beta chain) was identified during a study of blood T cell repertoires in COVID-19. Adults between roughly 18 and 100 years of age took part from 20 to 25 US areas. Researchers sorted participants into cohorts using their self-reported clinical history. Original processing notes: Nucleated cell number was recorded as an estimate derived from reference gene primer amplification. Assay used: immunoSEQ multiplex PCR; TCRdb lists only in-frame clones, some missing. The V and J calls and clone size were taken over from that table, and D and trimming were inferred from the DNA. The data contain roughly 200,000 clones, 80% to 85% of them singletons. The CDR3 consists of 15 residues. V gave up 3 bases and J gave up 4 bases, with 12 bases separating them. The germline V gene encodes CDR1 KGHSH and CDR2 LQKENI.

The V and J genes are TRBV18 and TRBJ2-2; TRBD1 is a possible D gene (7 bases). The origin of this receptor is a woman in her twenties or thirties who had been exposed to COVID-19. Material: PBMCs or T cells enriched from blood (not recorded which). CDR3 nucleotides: TGTGCCAGCTCACCTGGACAGGAGGGCACCGGGGAGCTGTTTTTT. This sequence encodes CASSPGQEGTGELFF.